A single sample is the source of the 2 T cell receptor beta chains below, sequenced in a study of blood T cell repertoires in COVID-19. Sequenced by immunoSEQ multiplex PCR; TCRdb stores in-frame clones only, minus some. The sample yields about 84,000 clones, 83% seen once. The sample was peripheral blood. The receptors stem from a man older than 75 with active or convalescent COVID-19.

The chain recombines TRBV28 with TRBJ2-5; 10 nucleotides line up with TRBD1. The CDR3 length is 16 residues. CDR1 MDHEN and CDR2 SYDVKM come from the germline V gene. The ends lost 2 bases at V and 5 bases at J; junction bases unmatched: 8. The CDR3 spells CASSLETGTGDETQYF. In nucleotides, the CDR3 is TGTGCCAGCAGTTTAGAGACCGGGACAGGGGACGAGACCCAGTACTTC.

This clone has only one observation. The J gene is TRBJ2-1, the V gene TRBV21-1; the table's D call, TRBD2, was not checked against the DNA. TRBV21-1 corresponds to a pseudogene. CDR3 length: 16 residues. The CDR3 reads CASSKGLADSYNEQFF. In nucleotides, the CDR3 is TGTGCCAGCAGCAAAGGACTAGCGGATTCCTACAATGAGCAGTTCTTC.